A selection of T cell receptor beta chains follows, all from one sample in a study of cytomegalovirus exposure and HLA in healthy donors. Libraries were prepared by immunoSEQ multiplex PCR; TCRdb keeps only in-frame clonotypes and omits some of them. The sample includes some 170,000 clones, more than 75% of them seen just once. Sequences were obtained from PBMCs. These receptors were taken from a woman aged 25 to 45 in good health and CMV-seronegative. CDR3s include the opening cysteine and the closing phenylalanine or tryptophan. A D gene is named only where the DNA matches it firmly. The listing skips clone size in some rows; elsewhere it reads once, few, many or a size class.

d_call	v_call	clone_size	j_call	cdr3_aa	cdr3_nt
TRBD2	TRBV10-3	NA	TRBJ2-5	CAISEAGGAETQYF	TGTGCCATCAGTGAAGCCGGGGGGGCCGAGACCCAGTACTTC
TRBD1	TRBV5-6	NA	TRBJ1-6	CASSPDRGALHF	TGTGCCAGCAGCCCGGACAGGGGAGCCCTCCACTTT
NA	TRBV7-2	NA	TRBJ2-2	CASSLVSGELFF	TGTGCCAGCAGCTTAGTTAGCGGGGAGCTGTTTTTT
NA	TRBV20-1	NA	TRBJ2-7	CAGSDYEQYF	TGCGCAGGGTCGGACTACGAGCAGTACTTC
NA	TRBV18	NA	TRBJ2-1	CASSPNPRTEQFF	TGTGCCAGCTCACCAAATCCCCGGACAGAGCAGTTCTTC
TRBD1	TRBV5-1	NA	TRBJ1-5	CASSLGTGGGLNNQPQHF	TGCGCCAGCAGCTTGGGGACAGGGGGCGGATTGAACAATCAGCCCCAGCATTTT
NA	TRBV4-1	NA	TRBJ1-5	CASSQDSQGGQPQHF	TGCGCCAGCAGCCAAGATAGCCAGGGTGGTCAGCCCCAGCATTTT
NA	TRBV5-1	NA	TRBJ2-7	CASSQGLSSYEQYF	TGCGCCAGCAGCCAGGGACTGAGCTCCTACGAGCAGTACTTC
TRBD2	TRBV30	NA	TRBJ2-5	CAWGNSGTRGLKTQYF	TGTGCCTGGGGAAATTCCGGGACTAGAGGTTTGAAGACCCAGTACTTC
NA	TRBV9	NA	TRBJ2-3	CASSEGGTDTQYF	TGTGCCAGCAGCGAGGGGGGCACAGATACGCAGTATTTT
NA	TRBV19	NA	TRBJ1-1	CASRRSMNTEAFF	TGTGCCAGTAGGCGGTCCATGAACACTGAAGCTTTCTTT
TRBD2	TRBV6-1	few	TRBJ2-3	CASSESVGGYEDTQYF	TGTGCCAGCAGTGAATCCGTCGGGGGGTATGAGGATACGCAGTATTTT
NA	TRBV5-1	few	TRBJ1-1	CASSFTGNTEAFF	TGCGCCAGCAGCTTTACAGGGAACACTGAAGCTTTCTTT
TRBD2	TRBV4-2	NA	TRBJ2-5	CASSQESSSGLDQETQYF	TGTGCCAGCAGCCAAGAGTCGTCTAGCGGGCTGGATCAAGAGACCCAGTACTTC
TRBD1	TRBV19	NA	TRBJ2-7	CAWTGPHEQYF	TGTGCCTGGACAGGGCCCCACGAGCAGTACTTC
TRBD2	TRBV6-1	NA	TRBJ2-1	CASSGTGLVHNEQFF	TGTGCCAGCAGTGGGACGGGACTAGTACACAATGAGCAGTTCTTC
NA	TRBV2	NA	TRBJ2-1	CASRQELGEQFF	TGTGCCAGCAGACAGGAACTGGGCGAGCAGTTCTTC
TRBD1	TRBV4-3	NA	TRBJ1-4	CASSQEDRGREKLFF	TGCGCCAGCAGCCAAGAGGACAGGGGGCGTGAAAAACTGTTTTTT
NA	TRBV30	NA	TRBJ1-5	CAWSVSGSNQPQHF	TGTGCCTGGAGTGTCTCGGGGTCTAATCAGCCCCAGCATTTT
NA	TRBV10-3	NA	TRBJ1-2	CAISDWSHGYTF	TGTGCCATCAGTGACTGGAGTCATGGCTACACCTTC
NA	TRBV14	once	TRBJ1-1	CASSQAKPMNTEAFF	TGTGCCAGCAGCCAAGCAAAGCCGATGAACACTGAAGCTTTCTTT
NA	TRBV15	NA	TRBJ1-3	CATSRDPLNTIYF	TGTGCCACCAGCAGAGATCCTCTAAACACCATATATTTT
NA	TRBV5-1	NA	TRBJ2-1	CASSLSGAYNEQFF	TGCGCCAGCAGCTTGTCCGGGGCCTACAATGAGCAGTTCTTC
NA	TRBV7-8	NA	TRBJ1-5	CASSPRVLNQPQHF	TGTGCCAGCAGCCCCCGGGTATTAAATCAGCCCCAGCATTTT
NA	TRBV15	NA	TRBJ1-5	CATSRDPVGVYSNQPQHF	TGTGCCACCAGCAGAGACCCCGTTGGAGTATATAGCAATCAGCCCCAGCATTTT
NA	TRBV4-3	NA	TRBJ1-6	CASSQDWTASSPLHF	TGCGCCAGCAGCCAAGACTGGACAGCTTCTTCACCCCTCCACTTT
TRBD1	TRBV18	NA	TRBJ2-6	CASSPQGTGTSGANVLTF	TGTGCCAGCTCACCACAGGGGACAGGGACTTCTGGGGCCAACGTCCTGACTTTC
TRBD1	TRBV7-2	NA	TRBJ2-1	CRTGKNEQFF	TGCCGGACAGGGAAGAATGAGCAGTTCTTC
TRBD2	TRBV18	NA	TRBJ2-1	CASSLTQTGTSYNEQFF	TGTGCCAGCTCACTAACACAAACCGGGACTAGCTACAATGAGCAGTTCTTC
NA	TRBV20-1	NA	TRBJ1-2	CSGYRDHGYTF	TGCAGTGGGTACAGGGATCACGGCTACACCTTC
NA	TRBV15	NA	TRBJ1-1	CATSRGGNTEAFF	TGTGCCACCAGCAGAGGAGGGAACACTGAAGCTTTCTTT